This TCR beta chain was profiled in a study of PD-1 blockade in mismatch repair-deficient tumors (dated 2017 in TCRdb). Broadly, across the study: Between September 2013 and late 2016, the trial enrolled 75 to 95 consecutive patients with approximately 12 types of mismatch repair-deficient cancer, all of whom had received prior treatment and were progressing. Tumor-associated T cell clones in the peripheral blood of patients responding to PD-1 blockade were tracked using deep sequencing of TCR CDR3 regions.

Library creation used the immunoSEQ multiplex PCR assay. TCRdb took over this immuneACCESS table, retaining in-frame rearrangements with V and J assigned. Such tables are incomplete; in checked studies, under half of the missing clones stem from an unresolved V gene, and the remainder is unexplained. Present in this sample are 45,000 to 55,000 clones, approximately 81% of which were seen just once. The ten largest clonotypes hold approximately 8.4% of the sample. For every enrolled patient, mismatch repair deficiency was confirmed by either polymerase chain reaction or immunohistochemistry. TCR sequencing was performed for a few patients who responded to pembrolizumab therapy. The phase II trial prospectively tested pembrolizumab PD-1 blockade in advanced mismatch repair-deficient cancers regardless of tissue of origin. Serial peripheral blood T cell samples were collected before and at multiple times after starting PD-1 blockade. The timing of each blood sample was reported as weeks after the first dose of pembrolizumab.

Here is what the overall study found, with its caveats: Rapid expansion after pembrolizumab followed by contraction, generally before radiologic responses, was shown by tumor-resident clones, which were often undetectable in blood before treatment.

This clone was detected a few times. Its recognized antigen is unknown. Qualities for individual bases were not recorded, and no much larger clone is one base off. Its CDR3 holds 15 amino acids, cysteine through phenylalanine. Just CDR3 DNA is preserved here, 45 bases in frame from base 1. Based on the germline V gene, the CDR1 and CDR2 sequences are MNHEY and SVGAGI. The junction shows trimming of 0 bases on V and 6 bases on J, and the gene matches do not reach 6 bases of it. The rearranged chain carries TRBV6-5 and TRBJ2-7, with 9 bases aligning to TRBD2. The source was peripheral blood, collected about 4.5 months after starting pembrolizumab. The TCR sequence derives from an adult with mismatch repair-deficient cancer. The DNA is TGTGCCAGCAGTTACTCGGGCGGGAGGGCCCGCGAGCAGTACTTC. Its translation is CASSYSGGRAREQYF.